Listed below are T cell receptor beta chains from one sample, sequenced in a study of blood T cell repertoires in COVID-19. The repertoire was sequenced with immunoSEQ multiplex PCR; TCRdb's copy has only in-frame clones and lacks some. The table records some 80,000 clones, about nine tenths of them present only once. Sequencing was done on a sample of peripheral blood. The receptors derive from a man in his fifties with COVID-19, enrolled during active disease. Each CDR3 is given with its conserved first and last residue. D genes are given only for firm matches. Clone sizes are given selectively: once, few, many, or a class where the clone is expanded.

CDR3nt: TGCGCCAGCAGTGAGTCGGGAAACAGGGGAAACAATGAGCAGTTCTTC
CDR3aa: CASSESGNRGNNEQFF
abundance: NA
d_gene: TRBD1
v_gene: TRBV10-1
j_gene: TRBJ2-1

CDR3nt: TGTGCCAGCAGTTTATTAGGGGCCAGTAACACCGGGGAGCTGTTTTTT
CDR3aa: CASSLLGASNTGELFF
abundance: NA
d_gene: NA
v_gene: TRBV28
j_gene: TRBJ2-2

CDR3nt: TGTGCCAGCAGCCTCCTAAACAGGGAGTTTACCGGGGAGCTGTTTTTT
CDR3aa: CASSLLNREFTGELFF
abundance: NA
d_gene: NA
v_gene: TRBV7-3
j_gene: TRBJ2-2

CDR3nt: TGTGCCAGCAGCTTAGACGGGAACTATGGCTACACCTTC
CDR3aa: CASSLDGNYGYTF
abundance: few
d_gene: NA
v_gene: TRBV7-3
j_gene: TRBJ1-2

CDR3nt: TGTGCCAGCAGTGAATTGACAGGCCTCTATGGCTACACCTTC
CDR3aa: CASSELTGLYGYTF
abundance: NA
d_gene: NA
v_gene: TRBV6-1
j_gene: TRBJ1-2

CDR3nt: TGTGCCTGGAGTCCCAGAGGAAACACCATATATTTT
CDR3aa: CAWSPRGNTIYF
abundance: NA
d_gene: NA
v_gene: TRBV30
j_gene: TRBJ1-3

CDR3nt: TGTGCCAGCACCCCTTCCGGGGGAAGGTTCTCCTACGAGCAGTACTTC
CDR3aa: CASTPSGGRFSYEQYF
abundance: NA
d_gene: NA
v_gene: TRBV6-2/TRBV6-3
j_gene: TRBJ2-7

CDR3nt: TGTGCCAGCAGGTCGGGACAGGGGGATCAGCCCCAGCATTTT
CDR3aa: CASRSGQGDQPQHF
abundance: NA
d_gene: TRBD1
v_gene: TRBV6-5
j_gene: TRBJ1-5

CDR3nt: TGCGCCAGCAGCCCGACAGGTTGGGGGGGCGGGAACACTGAAGCTTTCTTT
CDR3aa: CASSPTGWGGGNTEAFF
abundance: NA
d_gene: NA
v_gene: TRBV5-1
j_gene: TRBJ1-1

CDR3nt: TGCGCCAGCAGCCTAGGGACAGGACCTCTTCCCGGGGAGCTGTTTTTT
CDR3aa: CASSLGTGPLPGELFF
abundance: once
d_gene: TRBD1
v_gene: TRBV5-1
j_gene: TRBJ2-2

CDR3nt: TGTGCCAGCAGTTACTCCATCCAAACCGGGGGCTACACCTTC
CDR3aa: CASSYSIQTGGYTF
abundance: NA
d_gene: NA
v_gene: TRBV6-5
j_gene: TRBJ1-2